This T cell receptor (beta chain) was captured in a study of T cell repertoires in ileal Crohn's disease (dated by TCRdb to about 2019). Broadly, across the study: At the time of surgery, roughly 35% of patients were active smokers, and the median duration of disease was 7.9 years. Every patient underwent surgery because of a complication, which was stricturing disease in about 61% and penetrating disease in around 40%. Roughly half of the patients were given postoperative therapy, with about a dozen receiving thiopurines and some 19 receiving anti-TNF agents. A prospective multicentre cohort supplied the 50 or so Crohn's disease patients whose TCR repertoires were analysed. The study was conducted in parallel with a multicentre cohort built to find predictors of early endoscopic recurrence after ileocolonic resection. A Rutgeerts score higher than i0 was the definition used for endoscopic postoperative recurrence. A total of 170 or so mucosal samples from around 57 patients were sequenced, collected from several sites on the surgical specimen and at postoperative endoscopy.

On this clone: Its binding antigen is unknown. No much larger clone is present one base from it, and per-base qualities are unavailable.

For commercial TCRB immunosequencing, around 0.5 micrograms of biopsy DNA were submitted for each sample. CDR3 regions were amplified from genomic DNA by Adaptive Biotechnology using a two-step, amplification bias-controlled multiplex PCR. Primers for every V and J gene segment were used in the first PCR, and barcodes and Illumina adapters were added in the second PCR. CDR3 libraries were sequenced using an Illumina instrument. As for the authors' bioinformatics: Vendor-provided pipelines were combined with custom analysis of raw data in R/Bioconductor under R version 3.3.0. Clonality, ranging from 0 to 1, was calculated as the inverse of the normalised Shannon entropy of all productive clones. High-frequency clones were defined as the share of the repertoire occupied by the top 100 clones, with only clones passing a 95% confidence test being retained. The Simpson index measured repertoire diversity, and the Morisita-Horn index measured overlap between samples. As stored in TCRdb, this immuneACCESS dataset retains in-frame rearrangements with V and J assigned. A fraction of the clones does not appear; measured against another copy, unresolved V genes explain less than half of the discrepancy, and the remainder lacks a known reason. Clone size and V and J calls were adopted from that table, with D and trimming inferred from the DNA. Present in this sample are several thousand clones, 96% of which were seen just once. The ten top clones hold 0.22% of the sample.

Deletion took 4 bases off V and 1 base off J, with a span of 13 bases between the germline ends. The CDR1 and CDR2 encoded by the germline V gene (reference sequence) are SEHNR and FQNEAQ. The CDR3 starts with the cysteine, ends with the phenylalanine, and has 15 residues. Only the CDR3 DNA is retained, 45 bases long and in frame from the first base. Eligible patients were adults with ileal or ileocolonic Crohn's disease who had an indication for ileocolonic resection. Before DNA extraction, whole ileal mucosal biopsies were kept frozen at -80 degrees C. A TRizol-based method was used to extract genomic DNA from the frozen whole biopsies, and the DNA was quantified with a NanoDrop 2000 spectrophotometer. Overall study outcomes, separate from this receptor: Patients who were active smokers at surgery had a significantly higher proportion of clonal expansions than non-smokers (around 25% vs 18%, p=0.02). Mucosal CD4 and CD8 T cells were sorted and sequenced only in a subgroup of patients, whose size was not stated. Higher percentages of high-frequency clones at the time of surgery were linked to endoscopic recurrence, and every patient with clonality above 26.8% (18/57) had recurrence. Compared with CD4 T cells, sorted CD8 T cells held more high-frequency clones, which suggests that the mucosal expansions were mostly CD8.

This chain is built from TRBV7-9 and TRBJ1-1; perhaps TRBD1 is the D gene, with 5 bases matching. The source of this sequence is an adult with Crohn's disease. Sequenced material: ileal tissue. The CDR3 loop reads CASSYYPGQNTEAFF. DNA sequence: TGTGCCAGCAGCTACTACCCCGGACAGAACACTGAAGCTTTCTTT.